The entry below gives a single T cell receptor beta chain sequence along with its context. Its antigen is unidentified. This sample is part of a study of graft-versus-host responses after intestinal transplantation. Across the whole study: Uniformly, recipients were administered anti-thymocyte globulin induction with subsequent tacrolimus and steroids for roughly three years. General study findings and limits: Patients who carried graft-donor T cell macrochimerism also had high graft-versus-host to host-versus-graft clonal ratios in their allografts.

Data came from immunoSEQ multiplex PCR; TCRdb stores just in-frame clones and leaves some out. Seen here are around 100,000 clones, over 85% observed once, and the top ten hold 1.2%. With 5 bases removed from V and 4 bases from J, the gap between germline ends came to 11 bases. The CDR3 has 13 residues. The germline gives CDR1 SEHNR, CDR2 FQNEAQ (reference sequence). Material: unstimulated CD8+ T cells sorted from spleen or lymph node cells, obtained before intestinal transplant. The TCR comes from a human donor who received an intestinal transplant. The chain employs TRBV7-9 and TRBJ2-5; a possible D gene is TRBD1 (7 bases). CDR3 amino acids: CASSPQGGETQYF. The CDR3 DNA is TGTGCCAGCAGCCCGCAGGGGGGAGAGACCCAGTACTTC.